This T cell receptor beta chain was recorded in a study of cytomegalovirus exposure and HLA in healthy donors. In regard to this clone: Its target is unknown.

PCR was performed using 60 Vbeta and 13 Jbeta primers. Data came from immunoSEQ multiplex PCR; TCRdb stores just in-frame clones and leaves some out. Of approximately 160,000 clones in the sample, 82% were seen once. Study-level points and caveats: Most subjects had HLA-A and HLA-B alleles reportedly predicted accurately by TCR beta sequences. The investigators catalogued 150 to 200 TCR beta chains as cytomegalovirus-associated. Reports indicated that the classifier achieved high specificity and sensitivity in diagnosing cytomegalovirus status. Sequencing probably produced one cluster of sequence variants that were highly shared.

This CDR3 is 16 amino acids long. CDR1 is MNHEY, CDR2 SVGAGI, per germline. Trimming cost V 2 bases and J 6 bases, with 20 bases left between them. The chain uses TRBV6-5 and TRBJ2-7; tentative D call: TRBD2 (7 bases). Sequenced: PBMCs. The sequence came from a girl aged 2 to 10 in good health and CMV-seropositive. The CDR3 nucleotides are TGTGCCAGCAGTTACCCATTGAGGAGGGGGGGGTGCGAGCAGTACTTC. Translating gives CASSYPLRRGGCEQYF.